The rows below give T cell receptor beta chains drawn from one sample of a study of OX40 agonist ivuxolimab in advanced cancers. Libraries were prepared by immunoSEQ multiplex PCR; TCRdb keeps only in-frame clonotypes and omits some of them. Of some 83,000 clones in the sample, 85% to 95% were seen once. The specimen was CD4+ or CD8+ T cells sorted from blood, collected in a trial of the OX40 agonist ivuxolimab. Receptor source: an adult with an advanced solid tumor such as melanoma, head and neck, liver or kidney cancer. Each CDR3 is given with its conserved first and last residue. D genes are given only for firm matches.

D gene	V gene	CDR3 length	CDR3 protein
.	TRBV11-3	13	CASSGGSGNTIYF
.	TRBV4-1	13	CASSQELGETQYF
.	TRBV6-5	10	CASSGAAAFF
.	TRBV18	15	CASSPRPATNEKLFF
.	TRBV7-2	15	CASSLDSAYTETQYF
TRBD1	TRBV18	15	CASSPPGQPGEKLFF
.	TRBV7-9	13	CASSLTLYNEQFF
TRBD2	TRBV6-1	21	CASSERLGLAGVLWAADTQYF
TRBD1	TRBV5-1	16	CASSGQGLGYNSPLHF
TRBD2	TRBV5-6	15	CASTLTSGAYNEQFF
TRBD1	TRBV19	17	CASSVAYDRAVYYEQYF
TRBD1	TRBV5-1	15	CASSLGTGGNNEQFF
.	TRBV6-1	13	CASTQSVNTEAFF
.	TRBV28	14	CASSLGGDTGELFF
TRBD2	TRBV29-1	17	CSAHMTSGRSSYNEQFF
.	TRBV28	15	CASSFVGATNEKLFF
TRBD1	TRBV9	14	CASSADRAGNTIYF
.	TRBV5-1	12	CASSPRDYGYTF
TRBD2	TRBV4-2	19	CASSQARSSGLASTDTQYF
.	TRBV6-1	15	CASSDRPPARTEAFF